The T cell receptor (beta chain) described here comes from a study of blood T cells in healthy people across ages. Whole-study results and caveats: Reliance upon unsorted PBMCs precluded definitive naive versus antigen-experienced comparison.

The CDR3 is 15 residues long. Germline V gene lookup returns CDR1 MDHEN and CDR2 SYDVKM. V was clipped by 2 bases and J by 1 base, with 11 bases between them. Together with a sample-barcoded 5' primer, a J-beta primer mix was included in a second PCR lasting about 6 to 12 cycles. Each cDNA was tagged by a template-switch adaptor containing 12 random nucleotides. TCRdb called the 5' RACE reads again in MiXCR, with one record for every CDR3 protein. This table holds under 950,000 distinct CDR3 sequences, around a fifth found once. As for this clonotype: Its cognate antigen is unknown.

Collection of roughly 9.8 milliliters of peripheral blood was performed for each donor. The chain recombines TRBV28 with TRBJ2-5; TRBD1 or TRBD2 may be the D gene (5 bases each). The material sequenced was blood. This clonotype originated in a man in his 70s in good health. The CDR3 DNA reads as TGTGCCAGCAGTTTACCCGGGGCTGGCCAAGAGACCCAGTACTTC. This sequence encodes CASSLPGAGQETQYF.